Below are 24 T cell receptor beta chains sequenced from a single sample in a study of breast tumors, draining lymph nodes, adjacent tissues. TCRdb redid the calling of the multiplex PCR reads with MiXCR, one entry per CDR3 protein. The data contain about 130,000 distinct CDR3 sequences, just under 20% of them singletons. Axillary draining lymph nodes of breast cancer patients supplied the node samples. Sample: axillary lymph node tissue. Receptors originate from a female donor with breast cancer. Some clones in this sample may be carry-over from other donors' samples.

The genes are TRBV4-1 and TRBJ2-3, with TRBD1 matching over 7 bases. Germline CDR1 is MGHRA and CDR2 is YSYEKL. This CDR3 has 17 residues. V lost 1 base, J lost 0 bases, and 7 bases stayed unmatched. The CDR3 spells CASSQVGKGASTDTQYF. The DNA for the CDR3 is TGCGCCAGCAGCCAAGTAGGAAAGGGGGCTAGCACAGATACGCAGTATTTT.

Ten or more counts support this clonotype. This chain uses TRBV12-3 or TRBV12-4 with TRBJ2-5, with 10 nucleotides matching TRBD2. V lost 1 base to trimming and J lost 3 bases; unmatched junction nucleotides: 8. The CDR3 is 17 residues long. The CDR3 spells CASSLVVVAGGEETQYF. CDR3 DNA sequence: TGTGCCAGCAGTTTAGTGGTAGTAGCGGGAGGTGAAGAGACCCAGTACTTC.

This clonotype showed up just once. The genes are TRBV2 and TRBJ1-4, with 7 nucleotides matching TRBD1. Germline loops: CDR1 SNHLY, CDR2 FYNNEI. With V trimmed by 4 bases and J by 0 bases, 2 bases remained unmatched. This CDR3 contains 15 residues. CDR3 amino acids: CASSGDSTTNEKLFF. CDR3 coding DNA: TGTGCCAGCAGTGGGGACAGTACAACTAATGAAAAACTGTTTTTT.

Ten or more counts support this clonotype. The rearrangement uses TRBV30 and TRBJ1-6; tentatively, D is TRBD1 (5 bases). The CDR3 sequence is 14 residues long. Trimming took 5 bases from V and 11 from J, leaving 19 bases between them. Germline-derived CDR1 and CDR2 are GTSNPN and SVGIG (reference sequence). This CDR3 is CAWVGGGFDAPLHF. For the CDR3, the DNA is TGTGCCTGGGTTGGGGGAGGCTTTGACGCACCCCTCCACTTT. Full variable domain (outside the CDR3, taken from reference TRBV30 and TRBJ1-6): SQTIHQWPATLVQPVGSPLSLECTVEGTSNPNLYWYRQAAGRGLQLLFYSVGIGQISSEVPQNLSASRPQDRQFILSSKKLLLSDSGFYLCAWVGGGFDAPLHFGNGTRLTVT.

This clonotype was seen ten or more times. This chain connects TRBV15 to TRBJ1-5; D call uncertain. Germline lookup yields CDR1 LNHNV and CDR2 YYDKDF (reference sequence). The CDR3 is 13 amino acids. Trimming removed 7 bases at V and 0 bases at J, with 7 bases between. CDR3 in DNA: TGTGCCACCACAACCGATAGCAATCAGCCCCAGCATTTT. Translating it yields CATTTDSNQPQHF.

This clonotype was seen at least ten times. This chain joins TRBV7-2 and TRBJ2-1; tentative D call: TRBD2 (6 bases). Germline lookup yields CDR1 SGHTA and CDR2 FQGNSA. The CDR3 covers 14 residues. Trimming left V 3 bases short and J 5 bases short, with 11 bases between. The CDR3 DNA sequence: TGTGCCAGCAGCTTTGTAGCGGCGGACAATGAGCAGTTCTTC. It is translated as CASSFVAADNEQFF.

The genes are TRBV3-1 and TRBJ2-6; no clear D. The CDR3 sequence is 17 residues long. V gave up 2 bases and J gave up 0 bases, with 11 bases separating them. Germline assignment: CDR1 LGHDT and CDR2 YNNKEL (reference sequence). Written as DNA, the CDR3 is TGTGCCAGCAGCCAAATTAGTCTTCGCTCTGGGGCCAACGTCCTGACTTTC. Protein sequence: CASSQISLRSGANVLTF.

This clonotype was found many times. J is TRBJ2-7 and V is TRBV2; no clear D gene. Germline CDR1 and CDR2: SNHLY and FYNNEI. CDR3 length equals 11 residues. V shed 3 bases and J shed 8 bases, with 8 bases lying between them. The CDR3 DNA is TGTGCCAGCAGTGAGGGTAGCCAGCAGTACTTC. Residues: CASSEGSQQYF.

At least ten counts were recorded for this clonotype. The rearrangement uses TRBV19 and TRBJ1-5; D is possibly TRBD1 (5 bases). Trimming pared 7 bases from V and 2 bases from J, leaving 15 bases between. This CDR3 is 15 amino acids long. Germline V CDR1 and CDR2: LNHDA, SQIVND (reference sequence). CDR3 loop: CASTAGEVGNQPQHF. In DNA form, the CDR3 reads TGTGCCAGTACCGCGGGGGAGGTTGGCAATCAGCCCCAGCATTTT. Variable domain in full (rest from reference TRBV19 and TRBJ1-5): DGGITQSPKYLFRKEGQNVTLSCEQNLNHDAMYWYRQDPGQGLRLIYYSQIVNDFQKGDIAEGYSVSREKKESFPLTVTSAQKNPTAFYLCASTAGEVGNQPQHFGDGTRLSIL.

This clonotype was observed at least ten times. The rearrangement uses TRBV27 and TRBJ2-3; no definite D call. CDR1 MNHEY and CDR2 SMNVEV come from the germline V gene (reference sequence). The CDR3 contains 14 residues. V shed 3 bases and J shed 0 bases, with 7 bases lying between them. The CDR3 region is CASSFRASTDTQYF. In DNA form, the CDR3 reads TGTGCCAGCAGTTTCCGGGCCAGCACAGATACGCAGTATTTT.

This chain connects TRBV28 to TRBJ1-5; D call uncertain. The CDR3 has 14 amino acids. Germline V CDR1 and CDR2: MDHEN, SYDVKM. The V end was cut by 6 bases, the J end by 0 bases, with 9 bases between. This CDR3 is CASRLPNSNQPQHF. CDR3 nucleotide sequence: TGTGCCAGCAGACTCCCTAATAGCAATCAGCCCCAGCATTTT.

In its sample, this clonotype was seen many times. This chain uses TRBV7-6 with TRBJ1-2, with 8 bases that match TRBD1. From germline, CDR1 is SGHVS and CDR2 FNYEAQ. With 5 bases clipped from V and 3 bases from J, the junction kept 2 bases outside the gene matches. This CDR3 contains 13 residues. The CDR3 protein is CASSPTGDYGYTF. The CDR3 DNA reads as TGTGCCAGCAGCCCGACAGGGGACTATGGCTACACCTTC.

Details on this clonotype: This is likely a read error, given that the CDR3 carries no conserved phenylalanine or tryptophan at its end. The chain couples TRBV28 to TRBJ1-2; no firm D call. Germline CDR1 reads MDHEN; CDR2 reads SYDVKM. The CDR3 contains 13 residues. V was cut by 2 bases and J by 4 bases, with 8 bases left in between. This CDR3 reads CASSLGELYGYTL. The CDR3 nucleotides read TGTGCCAGCAGTTTAGGGGAGCTCTATGGCTACACCCTC.

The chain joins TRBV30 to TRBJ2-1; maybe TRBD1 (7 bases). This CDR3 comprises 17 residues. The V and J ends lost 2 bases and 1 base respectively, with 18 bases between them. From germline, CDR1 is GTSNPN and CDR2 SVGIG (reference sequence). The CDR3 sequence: CAWSQGGHPPSYNEQFF. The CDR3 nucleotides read TGTGCCTGGAGTCAGGGGGGACACCCACCATCCTACAATGAGCAGTTCTTC. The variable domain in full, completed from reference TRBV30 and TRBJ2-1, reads SQTIHQWPATLVQPVGSPLSLECTVEGTSNPNLYWYRQAAGRGLQLLFYSVGIGQISSEVPQNLSASRPQDRQFILSSKKLLLSDSGFYLCAWSQGGHPPSYNEQFFGPGTRLTVL.

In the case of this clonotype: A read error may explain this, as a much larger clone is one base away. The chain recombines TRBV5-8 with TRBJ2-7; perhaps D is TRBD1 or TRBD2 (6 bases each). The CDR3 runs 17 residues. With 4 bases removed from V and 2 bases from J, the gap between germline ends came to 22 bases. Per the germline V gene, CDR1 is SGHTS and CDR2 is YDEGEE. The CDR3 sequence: CASSQYKRAGEAYEQYF. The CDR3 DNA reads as TGTGCCAGCAGCCAATACAAGAGGGCAGGGGAGGCCTACGAGCAGTACTTC.

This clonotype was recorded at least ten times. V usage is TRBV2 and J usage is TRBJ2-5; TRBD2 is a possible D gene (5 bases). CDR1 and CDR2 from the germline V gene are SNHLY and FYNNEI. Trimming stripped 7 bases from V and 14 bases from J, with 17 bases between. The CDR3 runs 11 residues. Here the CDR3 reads CASTDRTAGYF. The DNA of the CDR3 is TGTGCCAGCACGGACCGAACGGCGGGCTACTTC.

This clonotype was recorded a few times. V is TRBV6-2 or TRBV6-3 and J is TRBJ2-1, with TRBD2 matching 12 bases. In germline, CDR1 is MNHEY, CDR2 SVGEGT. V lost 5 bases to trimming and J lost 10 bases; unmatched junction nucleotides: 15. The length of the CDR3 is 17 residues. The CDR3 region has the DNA TGTGCCAGCAGTACCCGCTTCCGACTAGCGGGAGTTGGGGAGCAGTTCTTC. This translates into CASSTRFRLAGVGEQFF.

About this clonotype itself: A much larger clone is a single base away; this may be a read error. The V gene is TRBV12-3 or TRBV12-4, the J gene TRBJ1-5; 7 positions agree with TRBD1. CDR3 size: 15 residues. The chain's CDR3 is CAGSFGGTAFQPQHF. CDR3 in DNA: TGTGCCGGCAGTTTTGGGGGGACAGCGTTTCAGCCCCAGCATTTT.

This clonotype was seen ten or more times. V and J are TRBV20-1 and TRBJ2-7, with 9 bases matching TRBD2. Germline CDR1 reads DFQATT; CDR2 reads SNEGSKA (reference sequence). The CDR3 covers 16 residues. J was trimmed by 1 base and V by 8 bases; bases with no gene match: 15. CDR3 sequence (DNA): TGCAGTAGTGGCGGGAGGGTAGAAGCCCTTTCCTACGAGCAGTACTTC. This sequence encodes CSSGGRVEALSYEQYF.

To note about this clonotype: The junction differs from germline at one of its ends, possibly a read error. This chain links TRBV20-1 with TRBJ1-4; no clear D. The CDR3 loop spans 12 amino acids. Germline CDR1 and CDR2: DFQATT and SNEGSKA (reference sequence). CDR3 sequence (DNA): TGCAGTGCCAGTAAGTCGAGTGAAGAACTGTTTTTT. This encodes CSASKSSEELFF.

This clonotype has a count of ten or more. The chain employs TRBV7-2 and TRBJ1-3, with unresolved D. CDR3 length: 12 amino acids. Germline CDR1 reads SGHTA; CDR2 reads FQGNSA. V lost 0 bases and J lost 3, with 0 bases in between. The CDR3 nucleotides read TGTGCCAGCAGCTTAGCTGGAAACACCATATATTTT. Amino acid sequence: CASSLAGNTIYF.

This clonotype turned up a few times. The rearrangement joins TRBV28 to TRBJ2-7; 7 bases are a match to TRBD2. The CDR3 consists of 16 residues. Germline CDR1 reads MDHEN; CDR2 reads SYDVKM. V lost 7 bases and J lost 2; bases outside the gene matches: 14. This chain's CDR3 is CASTALWSSGTYEQYF. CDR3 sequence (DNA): TGTGCCAGCACCGCCTTATGGTCTAGCGGAACCTACGAGCAGTACTTC.

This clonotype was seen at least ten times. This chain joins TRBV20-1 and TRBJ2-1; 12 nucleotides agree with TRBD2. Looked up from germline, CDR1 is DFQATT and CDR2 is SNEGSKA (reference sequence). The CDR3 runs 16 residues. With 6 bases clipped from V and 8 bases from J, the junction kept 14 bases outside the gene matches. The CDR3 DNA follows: TGCAGTGCGCCAACTACTAGCGGGAGGTTACAAGATGAGCAGTTCTTC. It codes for CSAPTTSGRLQDEQFF.

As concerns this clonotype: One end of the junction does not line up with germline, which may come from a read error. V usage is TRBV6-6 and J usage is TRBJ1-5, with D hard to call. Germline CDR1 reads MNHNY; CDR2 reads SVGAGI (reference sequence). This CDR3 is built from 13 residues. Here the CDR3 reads CASSDSFGQPQHF. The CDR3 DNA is TGTGCCAGCAGTGACTCCTTCGGTCAGCCCCAGCATTTT.